The 5 T cell receptor beta chains given below trace back to one sample, sequenced in a study of blood T cell repertoires in COVID-19. Produced via immunoSEQ multiplex PCR; TCRdb's table is partial and in-frame only. The sample holds hundreds of thousands of clones, approximately 90% seen once. The source material was peripheral blood. All receptors come from a woman aged 18-35 years with acute or convalescent COVID-19.

This clone was seen just once. The CDR3 bases are TGTGCCATCAGTGGGAAGACAGGGCCTGAAGCTTTCTTT. Its translation is CAISGKTGPEAFF. V usage is TRBV10-3 and J usage is TRBJ1-1; TRBD1 agrees at 7 bases. Germline CDR1 and CDR2: ENHRY and SYGVKD. V dropped 4 bases and J dropped 6; count of bases not matched to a gene: 5. The CDR3 length is 13 residues.

The V call is TRBV4-2, the J call TRBJ1-6; tentatively, D is TRBD1 (6 bases). Per the germline V gene, CDR1 is LGHNA and CDR2 is YNFKEQ. Deletions cut 0 bases from V and 7 bases from J, with 10 bases between. There are 15 residues in the CDR3. The chain's CDR3 is CASSQEGAANSPLHF. In nucleotides, the CDR3 is TGTGCCAGCAGCCAAGAGGGGGCAGCGAATTCACCCCTCCACTTT.

The chain recombines TRBV7-8 with TRBJ1-1; TRBD1 matches 9 bases. With 7 bases clipped from V and 2 bases from J, the junction kept 11 bases outside the gene matches. The CDR3 length is 16 residues. CDR1 and CDR2 from the germline V gene are SGHVS and FQNEAQ. The CDR3 sequence is CASTRGDRVYNTEAFF. DNA for the CDR3: TGTGCCAGCACAAGGGGGGACAGGGTTTATAACACTGAAGCTTTCTTT. The complete variable domain, with remaining parts taken from reference TRBV7-8 and TRBJ1-1, reads GAGVSQSPRYKVAKRGQDVALRCDPISGHVSLFWYQQALGQGPEFLTYFQNEAQLDKSGLPSDRFFAERPEGSVSTLKIQRTQQEDSAVYLCASTRGDRVYNTEAFFGQGTRLTVV.

This chain joins TRBV29-1 and TRBJ2-7, with TRBD1 identical over 11 bases. The CDR3 extends over 12 amino acids. The V and J ends lost 6 bases and 5 bases, in that order; junction bases with no gene match: 3. Germline loops: CDR1 SQVTM, CDR2 ANQGSEA. The DNA of the CDR3 is TGCAGCGTAAGGACAGGGGGCAACGAGCAGTACTTC. It is translated as CSVRTGGNEQYF.

The chain joins TRBV19 to TRBJ1-5; 8 positions match TRBD1. The CDR3 is made up of 17 amino acids. Germline trimming cut 5 bases from V and 5 bases from J; bases unmatched to any gene: 14. The germline gives CDR1 LNHDA, CDR2 SQIVND (reference sequence). The CDR3 spells CASSLRQGSSFDQPQHF. CDR3 nucleotides: TGTGCCAGTAGTCTCCGACAGGGGTCTTCTTTCGATCAGCCCCAGCATTTT.